One sample yielded the 11 T cell receptor beta chains listed below, sequenced in a study of OX40 agonist ivuxolimab in advanced cancers. Data came from immunoSEQ multiplex PCR; TCRdb stores just in-frame clones and leaves some out. Of under 70,000 clones listed, more than 80% were seen once; the top ten hold 10% to 12%. The specimen comprised CD4+ or CD8+ T cells sorted from blood, sampled in a trial of the OX40 agonist ivuxolimab. The receptors here all came from an adult with an advanced solid tumor such as melanoma, head and neck, liver or kidney cancer.

J is TRBJ2-3 and V is TRBV7-3; 9 bases are shared with TRBD2. V shed 0 bases, J shed 5 bases, and the junction held 12 bases outside the gene matches. CDR1 is SGHTA and CDR2 is FQGTGA in the germline V gene. This CDR3 comprises 18 residues. The CDR3 protein is CASSLTGRAGGRGDTQYF. The CDR3 DNA reads as TGTGCCAGCAGCTTAACGGGGAGAGCGGGAGGTCGGGGAGATACGCAGTATTTT.

V is TRBV14 and J is TRBJ2-5; 10 bases are a match to TRBD1. The CDR3 loop spans 15 amino acids. V lost 4 bases and J lost 4; bases outside the gene matches: 6. Germline V gene lookup returns CDR1 SGHDN and CDR2 FVKESK. The CDR3 reads CASSRRQGAPETQYF. CDR3 in DNA: TGTGCCAGCAGCCGCCGACAGGGGGCCCCAGAGACCCAGTACTTC.

This clone was observed once. This chain uses TRBV28 with TRBJ1-2; TRBD1 matches at 7 bases. CDR3 size: 12 residues. Germline CDR1 reads MDHEN; CDR2 reads SYDVKM. V was clipped by 11 bases and J by 8 bases; unmatched bases: 11. The CDR3 region is CALGQAAGGYTF. DNA for the CDR3: TGTGCCCTAGGACAGGCTGCTGGCGGCTACACCTTC.

The genes are TRBV15 and TRBJ2-2, with 8 bases lining up with TRBD1. This CDR3 region has 15 residues. CDR1 and CDR2 (germline): LNHNV, YYDKDF (reference sequence). The V and J ends lost 4 bases and 5 bases, in that order; junction bases with no gene match: 6. DNA of the CDR3: TGTGCCACCAGCAAAGCCCGGACAGGGACCGGGGAGCTGTTTTTT. Translating gives CATSKARTGTGELFF.

The V gene is TRBV2, the J gene TRBJ1-5; the D gene is possibly TRBD1 (6 bases). The CDR3 consists of 11 residues. V was cut by 7 bases and J by 9 bases, with 10 bases left in between. Germline CDR1 is SNHLY and CDR2 is FYNNEI. CDR3: CASTLQGPQHF. The DNA of the CDR3 is TGTGCCAGCACCCTACAGGGGCCCCAGCATTTT.

The chain is built from TRBV7-9 and TRBJ2-5, with D tentatively TRBD1 (6 bases). This CDR3 has 16 residues. The ends were cut back, 5 bases at V and 3 bases at J, with 19 bases in the middle. CDR1 SEHNR and CDR2 FQNEAQ come from the germline V gene (reference sequence). CDR3 nucleotide sequence: TGTGCCAGCAGCCGCCCGGTGACAGGTGAGAAAGAGACCCAGTACTTC. The encoded protein is CASSRPVTGEKETQYF.

V is TRBV19 and J is TRBJ1-1; weak D call: TRBD1 (5 bases). Germline CDR1 LNHDA, CDR2 SQIVND (reference sequence). Trimming took off 7 bases at V and 1 base at J, with 10 bases between the two ends. The CDR3 runs 13 residues. CDR3 protein: CASTTVTNTEAFF. The CDR3 bases are TGTGCCAGTACGACAGTTACGAACACTGAAGCTTTCTTT.

A remark on this clone: A junction boundary mismatches the germline segment, possibly from a read error. This rearrangement joins TRBV19 to TRBJ2-7; D remains ambiguous. In germline, CDR1 is LNHDA, CDR2 SQIVND (reference sequence). The CDR3 extends over 16 amino acids. The CDR3 spells CASRRSPPPAVYEQCF. The CDR3 bases are TGTGCCAGCCGTAGGAGCCCTCCCCCGGCGGTCTACGAGCAGTGCTTC.

This clone was counted once. V usage is TRBV4-2 and J usage is TRBJ2-7; TRBD1 might be the D (5 bases). V dropped 3 bases and J dropped 3 bases, with 12 bases sitting between them. The germline gives CDR1 LGHNA, CDR2 YNFKEQ. CDR3 length: 14 residues. The CDR3 spells CASSQGRVGYEQYF. CDR3 DNA: TGTGCCAGCAGCCAGGGCAGGGTGGGCTACGAGCAGTACTTC.

V is TRBV7-9 and J is TRBJ2-3; 8 nucleotides agree with TRBD2. J was trimmed by 1 base and V by 2 bases; bases with no gene match: 5. The CDR3 consists of 16 residues. Germline assignment: CDR1 SEHNR and CDR2 FQNEAQ (reference sequence). The CDR3 sequence: CASSLHGSGGTDTQYF. In nucleotides, the CDR3 is TGTGCCAGCAGCTTACATGGTAGCGGGGGCACAGATACGCAGTATTTT.

The chain combines TRBV6-6 with TRBJ2-7; weak D call: TRBD1 (7 bases). V shed 5 bases and J shed 3 bases, with 14 bases lying between them. The CDR3 is 14 residues long. The V gene's germline CDR1 is MNHNY and CDR2 SVGAGI (reference sequence). The CDR3 loop reads CASSQGGHLYEQYF. The DNA for the CDR3 is TGTGCCAGCAGTCAGGGGGGCCACCTCTACGAGCAGTACTTC.